Here is one T cell receptor (beta chain) with its context. V was cut by 11 bases and J by 6 bases, with 13 bases left in between. Germline loops: CDR1 MNHEY, CDR2 SVGAGI. The CDR3 covers 11 residues. The data were obtained in a study of blood T cell repertoires in COVID-19. Study processing details: Amplification from reference gene primers served as the basis for estimated nucleated cell counts. Only in-frame clones appear in the TCRdb table, and some are missing; sequencing was by immunoSEQ multiplex PCR. The V and J calls and clone size were taken over from that table, and D and trimming were inferred from the DNA. The sample records over 45,000 clones, around 80% being singletons.

The origin of this receptor is a man aged 55 to 69 with acute or convalescent COVID-19. The V call is TRBV6-5, the J call TRBJ1-1; TRBD1 is a possible D gene (5 bases). Sequencing was carried out using peripheral blood. In DNA form, the CDR3 reads TGTGCCTTGAAGGGGTTCTCTGAAGCTTTCTTT. Translated: CALKGFSEAFF.